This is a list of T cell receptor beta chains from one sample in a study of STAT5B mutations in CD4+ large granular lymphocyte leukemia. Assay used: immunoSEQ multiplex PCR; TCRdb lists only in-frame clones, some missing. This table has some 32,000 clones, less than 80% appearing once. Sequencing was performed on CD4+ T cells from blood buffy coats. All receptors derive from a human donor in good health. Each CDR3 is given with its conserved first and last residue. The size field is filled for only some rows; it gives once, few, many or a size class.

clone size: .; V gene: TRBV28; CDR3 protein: CASSSLRGYTF
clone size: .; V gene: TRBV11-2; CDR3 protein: CASSFASIGTGELFF
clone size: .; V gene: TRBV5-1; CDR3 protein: CASSLDTGYNEKLFF
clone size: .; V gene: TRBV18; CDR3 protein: CASSPRGDYGYTF
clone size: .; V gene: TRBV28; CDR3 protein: CASSSGDHSPLHF
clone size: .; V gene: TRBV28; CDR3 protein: CASSLPLTEAFF
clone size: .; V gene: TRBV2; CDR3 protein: CASNGLNTEAFF
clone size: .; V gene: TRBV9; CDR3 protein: CASSVGDRGRSEAFF
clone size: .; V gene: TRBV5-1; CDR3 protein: CASSLGSAGANVLTF
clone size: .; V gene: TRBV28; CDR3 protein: CASSSPSAGGYNSPLHF
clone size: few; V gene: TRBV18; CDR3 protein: CASSSKGDTQYF
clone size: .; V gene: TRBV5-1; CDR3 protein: CASSLGTGDEKLFF
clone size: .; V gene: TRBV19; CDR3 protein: CASSIWTNTGELFF
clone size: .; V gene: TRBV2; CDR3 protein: CATSDVNTEAFF
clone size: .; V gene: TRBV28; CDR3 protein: CASTLRDVKGNTIYF
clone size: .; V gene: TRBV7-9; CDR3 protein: CASSSVTDTQYF
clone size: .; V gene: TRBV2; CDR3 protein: CASSVAQETQYF
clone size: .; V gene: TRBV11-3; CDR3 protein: CASSLVGAGELFF
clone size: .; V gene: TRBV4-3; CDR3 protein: CASSQSGINTDTQYF
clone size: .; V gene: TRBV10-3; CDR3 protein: CAISSGRDTGELFF
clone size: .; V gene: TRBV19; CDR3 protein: CASSATDRGISNQPQHF
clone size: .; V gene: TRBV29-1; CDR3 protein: CSVGVGARDSGELFF
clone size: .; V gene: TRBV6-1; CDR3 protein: CASSEWGAQHF
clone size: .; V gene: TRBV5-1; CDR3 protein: CASSLGGTGNTIYF
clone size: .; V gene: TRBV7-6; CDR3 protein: CASSLGSLAGKTSTDTQYF
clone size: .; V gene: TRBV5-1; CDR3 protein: CASSLEGAGELFF